This TCR beta chain was sequenced in a study of shared clonotypes between healthy human individuals. Whole-study results and caveats: A small donor pool kept down the genetic and exposure-history diversity that was represented.

Roughly 33,000 T cell genomes, or 200 to 250 ng DNA, went into the sorted-subset replicate PCRs. Method: immunoSEQ multiplex PCR; TCRdb's copy keeps in-frame clones and lacks some. In the table there are about 1 million clones, about 70% of which are singletons. Note on this clone: Its cognate antigen is unknown.

CDR3 length: 14 residues. Germline V gives CDR1 LNHNV, CDR2 YYDKDF (reference sequence). J was trimmed by 8 bases and V by 0 bases; bases with no gene match: 6. Sequencing used memory CD4+ T cells sorted from blood. Subset described: CD45RA-negative fraction. The TCR sequence derives from a man younger than 35 in good health. This chain links TRBV15 with TRBJ1-2; 7 bases are shared with TRBD1. Here the CDR3 reads CATSRDPGGGGYTF. In DNA, the CDR3 is TGTGCCACCAGCAGAGATCCAGGGGGAGGCGGCTACACCTTC.